This T cell receptor (beta chain) was captured in a study of T cells after yellow fever vaccination. Findings of the study overall: The study re-detected most primary-vaccination clones after the booster (about 96% CD4, roughly 85% CD8).

This clonotype has more than one count but fewer than ten. Its antigen is unidentified. MiXCR, applied by TCRdb to the 5' RACE reads, yields one record per CDR3 protein. The sample lists 350,000 to 550,000 distinct CDR3 sequences, about 19% occurring once. Germline CDR1 is SGHTA and CDR2 is FQGNSA. The CDR3 has 15 residues. V was cut by 0 bases and J by 3 bases, with 11 bases left in between. The sample in question was PBMCs, obtained before the yellow fever booster vaccination. The receptor comes from a man aged 18 to 35 who received the YFV17D yellow fever vaccine. The gene calls are TRBV7-2 and TRBJ1-1, with D uncertain. CDR3 sequence (DNA): TGTGCCAGCAGCTTAGCTCCCGTTATGTACACTGAAGCTTTCTTT. Translated, it gives CASSLAPVMYTEAFF.